One T cell receptor beta chain is described in this entry. Trimming left V 2 bases short and J 6 bases short, with 12 bases between. CDR3 length: 13 residues. CDR1 is SGDLS, CDR2 YYNGEE, per germline. The data stem from a study of beta chain features in type 1 diabetes. Every bit of the isolated RNA underwent reverse transcription, so sequencing read expressed TCRB transcripts. Profiled with immunoSEQ multiplex PCR; TCRdb holds only in-frame clones, not every one. This sample has 200,000 to 250,000 clones; roughly 13% occur once, and the top ten carry about 0.026%. The sequence came from a woman aged 40 to 49 in good health. The sequencing sample was made of naive CD4+ T cells from blood. This chain joins TRBV9 and TRBJ2-7; possible D gene TRBD2, 6 bases. The CDR3 loop is CASSVEWDSEQYF. In DNA form, the CDR3 reads TGTGCCAGCAGCGTGGAGTGGGACTCCGAGCAGTACTTC. Variable domain in full (rest from reference TRBV9 and TRBJ2-7): DSGVTQTPKHLITATGQRVTLRCSPRSGDLSVYWYQQSLDQGLQFLIQYYNGEERAKGNILERFSAQQFPDLHSELNLSSLELGDSALYFCASSVEWDSEQYFGPGTRLTVT.